Listed below are T cell receptor beta chains from one sample, sequenced in a study of T cell repertoires in cytomegalovirus infection. TCRdb independently ran MiXCR on the reads; one entry per CDR3 protein. The sample consists of nearly 550,000 distinct CDR3 sequences, more than 15% of them appearing once. The sample comprised CD8+ T cells from PBMCs. Receptors originate from a human donor in good health (CMV status not recorded). Some clones in this sample may be carry-over from other donors' samples. Both conserved end residues are part of each CDR3. Fields, in order: CDR3 DNA, CDR3 protein, V gene, clone size, D gene, J gene. D genes are given only for firm matches. Rows give clone size only sometimes, using once, few, many, or a class for an expanded clone.

DNA: TGTGCCAGCAGCTTAGACGAGCGGGAGGGATACAATGAGCAGTTCTTC; CDR3: CASSLDEREGYNEQFF; V: TRBV7-8; size: many; D: TRBD2; J: TRBJ2-1
DNA: TGTGCCACCAGCGCCACGAGTTTTGGCGAGCAGTACTTC; CDR3: CATSATSFGEQYF; V: TRBV15; size: few; D: .; J: TRBJ2-7
DNA: TGTGCCAGCAGCCCCCGACAGGGCCATGGCTACACCTTC; CDR3: CASSPRQGHGYTF; V: TRBV7-2; size: many; D: TRBD1; J: TRBJ1-2
DNA: TGTGCCAGCAGCTTAAAAGGGGCGGGAAACACCATATATTTT; CDR3: CASSLKGAGNTIYF; V: TRBV7-8; size: many; D: .; J: TRBJ1-3
DNA: TGTGCCAGCCGCCCAGGGAGCTGGAGGGAGACCCAGTACTTC; CDR3: CASRPGSWRETQYF; V: TRBV27; size: .; D: .; J: TRBJ2-5
DNA: TGTGCCAGCAGCCAAGTGGCCGGGAGGGAAAACACAGATACGCAGTATTTT; CDR3: CASSQVAGRENTDTQYF; V: TRBV4-2; size: .; D: TRBD2; J: TRBJ2-3
DNA: TGCAGTCCCGCGAGGGTAGAGCAGTTCTTC; CDR3: CSPARVEQFF; V: TRBV20-1; size: few; D: .; J: TRBJ2-1
DNA: TGTGCCAGCAGTTTATTCGCACAGGAGGGCGATTATAGCAATCAGCCCCAGCATTTT; CDR3: CASSLFAQEGDYSNQPQHF; V: TRBV28; size: few; D: .; J: TRBJ1-5
DNA: TGCGCCAGCAGCCCCCAGGCAGGGGGCTCTCTGGATGGACCCCTCCACTTT; CDR3: CASSPQAGGSLDGPLHF; V: TRBV4-1; size: many; D: TRBD1; J: TRBJ1-6
DNA: TGTGCCAGCAGTTCGGGACTAGAATGGGAGACCCAGTACTTC; CDR3: CASSSGLEWETQYF; V: TRBV27; size: many; D: TRBD2; J: TRBJ2-5
DNA: TGCAGCGCCAAGACAGGGCGGGACACCATATATTTT; CDR3: CSAKTGRDTIYF; V: TRBV29-1; size: .; D: TRBD1; J: TRBJ1-3
DNA: TGTGCCAGCAGTTTGGACAGGGCCCACGAGCAGTACTTC; CDR3: CASSLDRAHEQYF; V: TRBV27; size: few; D: TRBD1; J: TRBJ2-7
DNA: TGTGCCAGCAGCCCCGCAAGCGGGAGGGCCTACGACACCGGGGAGCTGTTTTTT; CDR3: CASSPASGRAYDTGELFF; V: TRBV7-6; size: many; D: TRBD2; J: TRBJ2-2
DNA: TGCAGCGTTAGAAACTTCCCAGGGGCGGAAGGAGCTTTCTTT; CDR3: CSVRNFPGAEGAFF; V: TRBV29-1; size: .; D: .; J: TRBJ1-1
DNA: TGTGCCAGCAGCTCTCCCGTAGGGCCAGGCACAGATACGCAGTATTTT; CDR3: CASSSPVGPGTDTQYF; V: TRBV11-3; size: .; D: .; J: TRBJ2-3
DNA: TGTGCCAGCAGATCAACTAGAGGCGATGAGCAGTTCTTC; CDR3: CASRSTRGDEQFF; V: TRBV5-4; size: many; D: .; J: TRBJ2-1
DNA: TGTGCCAGCAGCGGAGGGGGTACGGGGGACAATGAGCAGTTCTTC; CDR3: CASSGGGTGDNEQFF; V: TRBV9; size: .; D: .; J: TRBJ2-1
DNA: TGCGCCAGCAGGTCCCAGGTTGCCGCAGATACGCAGTATTTT; CDR3: CASRSQVAADTQYF; V: TRBV4-1; size: .; D: .; J: TRBJ2-3
DNA: TGTGCCAGCAGCCAAGAAGGAGCGGGGAATCGTTTAAATGGCTACACCTTC; CDR3: CASSQEGAGNRLNGYTF; V: TRBV4-2; size: few; D: .; J: TRBJ1-2
DNA: TGTGCCAGCAGTTCTTCTAGCGGAGAGGGGGTTATCGCAGATACGCAGTATTTT; CDR3: CASSSSSGEGVIADTQYF; V: TRBV27; size: .; D: .; J: TRBJ2-3
DNA: TGTGCTAGTGGTTTAGGGGACACGGCCTATTCACCCCTCCACTTT; CDR3: CASGLGDTAYSPLHF; V: TRBV12-5; size: .; D: .; J: TRBJ1-6
DNA: TGTGCCAGCAGTCATACCGGGACAGGGGTCCGCAATCAGCCCCAGCATTTT; CDR3: CASSHTGTGVRNQPQHF; V: TRBV12-3/TRBV12-4; size: many; D: TRBD1; J: TRBJ1-5
DNA: TGTGCCAGCAGTGCCTCCTTGGGGAACACTGAAGCTTTCTTT; CDR3: CASSASLGNTEAFF; V: TRBV6-4; size: many; D: .; J: TRBJ1-1
DNA: TGTGCCAGCGGCAGACTAGCCAAAAACATTCAGTACTTC; CDR3: CASGRLAKNIQYF; V: TRBV6-1; size: many; D: .; J: TRBJ2-4
DNA: TGTGCCAGCAGCTCAAGGAACCCTCCGAACACCGGGGAGCTGTTTTTT; CDR3: CASSSRNPPNTGELFF; V: TRBV12-3/TRBV12-4; size: many; D: .; J: TRBJ2-2
DNA: TGTGCCAGCAGCTTAGGGACTAGCGGGAGGGCCCGGGAGACCCAGTACTTC; CDR3: CASSLGTSGRARETQYF; V: TRBV7-9; size: many; D: TRBD2; J: TRBJ2-5